Sequencing of this T cell receptor beta chain was carried out in a study of OX40 agonist ivuxolimab in advanced cancers. Trimming left V 5 bases short and J 5 bases short, with 19 bases between. CDR1 and CDR2 from the germline V gene are LNHDA and SQIVND (reference sequence). CDR3 length equals 16 residues. Measured with immunoSEQ multiplex PCR; TCRdb has only the in-frame clones, and not every one. The table includes around 62,000 clones, approximately 82% detected once. Specimen: CD4+ or CD8+ T cells sorted from blood, collected in a trial of the OX40 agonist ivuxolimab. This chain uses TRBV19 with TRBJ1-5; TRBD1 might be the D (5 bases). This clonotype was obtained from an adult with an advanced solid tumor such as melanoma, head and neck, liver or kidney cancer. Written as DNA, the CDR3 is TGTGCCAGTAGTGCGGACGGGACGCTGACGGATCAGCCCCAGCATTTT. Residues: CASSADGTLTDQPQHF. Based on the CDR3 plus reference TRBV19 and TRBJ1-5, the full variable domain is DGGITQSPKYLFRKEGQNVTLSCEQNLNHDAMYWYRQDPGQGLRLIYYSQIVNDFQKGDIAEGYSVSREKKESFPLTVTSAQKNPTAFYLCASSADGTLTDQPQHFGDGTRLSIL.